One and the same sample provided the 18 T cell receptor beta chains below, sequenced in a study of shared clonotypes between healthy human individuals. TCRdb keeps only in-frame clones here, not all; method: immunoSEQ multiplex PCR. Of under 1 million clones listed, just over 95% were seen once; the top ten hold about 0.21%. Naive CD8 cells lacked CD45RO, underwent positive selection for CCR7 and left out terminally differentiated effector memory CD45RA+ cells. Sequencing input: naive CD8+ T cells sorted from blood. All receptors come from a man aged 25-40 years in good health.

The chain couples TRBV25-1 to TRBJ2-1; D remains unclear. With 1 base removed from V and 4 bases from J, the gap between germline ends came to 5 bases. This CDR3 is 13 amino acids long. Germline CDR1 and CDR2: MGHDK and SYGVNS. The CDR3 here is CASSEWSYNEQFF. CDR3 DNA: TGTGCCAGCAGTGAATGGTCTTACAATGAGCAGTTCTTC.

The J gene is TRBJ2-7, the V gene TRBV4-1; 7 bases fit TRBD2. The germline CDR1 and CDR2 sequences are MGHRA and YSYEKL. There are 15 residues in the CDR3. The V gene end was trimmed by 2 bases and the J gene end by 0 bases; junction bases not matched to a gene: 4. CDR3 nucleotide sequence: TGCGCCAGCAGCCAAAAACTAGCGCCCTCCTACGAGCAGTACTTC. It translates to CASSQKLAPSYEQYF.

V usage is TRBV6-1 and J usage is TRBJ2-2; D is uncertain. V lost 7 bases and J lost 0, with 6 bases in between. In germline, CDR1 is MNHNS, CDR2 SASEGT. This CDR3 has 13 residues. The CDR3 bases are TGTGCCAGCATTGGGACGAACACCGGGGAGCTGTTTTTT. Its protein product is CASIGTNTGELFF.

The chain carries TRBV9 and TRBJ2-7; 8 positions match TRBD2. V lost 2 bases, J lost 2 bases, and 6 bases stayed unmatched. Germline CDR1 reads SGDLS; CDR2 reads YYNGEE. This CDR3 is 15 amino acids long. CDR3 in DNA: TGTGCCAGCAGCGTCCGAGCCGGGGGGGCCTACGAGCAGTACTTC. It specifies CASSVRAGGAYEQYF. Using reference TRBV9 and TRBJ2-7 for the parts outside the CDR3, the full variable domain is DSGVTQTPKHLITATGQRVTLRCSPRSGDLSVYWYQQSLDQGLQFLIQYYNGEERAKGNILERFSAQQFPDLHSELNLSSLELGDSALYFCASSVRAGGAYEQYFGPGTRLTVT.

The chain is built from TRBV4-1 and TRBJ2-5, with D possibly matching TRBD2 (5 bases). This CDR3 is built from 16 residues. Trimming shortened V by 3 bases and J by 7 bases, and 21 bases separated the two germline ends. The V gene's germline CDR1 is MGHRA and CDR2 YSYEKL. The CDR3 region is CASSHSPGVGEGTQYF. In DNA form, the CDR3 reads TGCGCCAGCAGCCACTCCCCCGGGGTCGGGGAAGGGACCCAGTACTTC.

The chain couples TRBV19 to TRBJ2-7, with D possibly matching TRBD2 (6 bases). The CDR3 extends over 15 amino acids. The germline gives CDR1 LNHDA, CDR2 SQIVND (reference sequence). The V end lost 10 bases, the J end lost 2 bases, and 21 bases lay between the germline ends. The CDR3 here is CAIMSLPRTTYEQYF. The CDR3 coding sequence is TGTGCCATTATGTCCCTTCCTAGGACTACCTACGAGCAGTACTTC.

This chain joins TRBV7-2 and TRBJ1-2; D remains unclear. CDR1 and CDR2 from the germline V gene are SGHTA and FQGNSA. V lost 2 bases, J lost 5 bases, and 0 bases lay in between. The CDR3 consists of 10 residues. CDR3 nucleotides: TGTGCCAGCAGCTTATATGGCTACACCTTC. Residues: CASSLYGYTF.

The genes are TRBV2 and TRBJ1-5; possibly TRBD1 for D (6 bases). V was shortened by 4 bases and J by 7 bases, with 14 bases between the two germline ends. The CDR3 loop spans 14 amino acids. Germline CDR1 SNHLY, CDR2 FYNNEI. CDR3 region: CASSGGQGRQPQHF. The CDR3 DNA is TGTGCCAGCAGTGGAGGCCAGGGGAGACAGCCCCAGCATTTT.

The V and J genes are TRBV19 and TRBJ1-5, with D perhaps TRBD1 (6 bases). This CDR3 region has 13 residues. Trimming removed 11 bases at V and 5 bases at J, with 16 bases between. Germline-derived CDR1 and CDR2 are LNHDA and SQIVND (reference sequence). In DNA, the CDR3 is TGTGCCGGCGGACGACAGGTCGATCAGCCCCAGCATTTT. Residues: CAGGRQVDQPQHF.

The rearrangement uses TRBV9 and TRBJ2-7; possible D gene TRBD1, 6 bases. The CDR3 is made up of 14 amino acids. Trimming took off 3 bases at V and 0 bases at J, with 10 bases between the two ends. CDR1 is SGDLS, CDR2 YYNGEE, per germline. The CDR3 here is CASSGRDNSYEQYF. The CDR3 coding sequence is TGTGCCAGCAGCGGACGGGACAACTCCTACGAGCAGTACTTC.

As regards this clone: Other DNA sequences in this sample translate to the same CDR3. The gene calls are TRBV10-3 and TRBJ2-2; no reliable D call. Germline CDR1 is ENHRY and CDR2 is SYGVKD. The CDR3 extends over 12 amino acids. V lost 2 bases, J lost 5 bases, and 3 bases lay in between. CDR3 in amino acids: CAISEGTGELFF. CDR3 DNA: TGTGCCATCAGTGAGGGGACCGGGGAGCTGTTTTTT.

The chain links TRBV18 to TRBJ2-7; the match to TRBD2 covers 8 bases. The trim removed 5 bases at V and 3 bases at J, leaving 9 bases unmatched. This CDR3 has 15 amino acids. Germline values: CDR1 KGHSH, CDR2 LQKENI. The CDR3 DNA sequence: TGTGCCAGCTCATCCGAGCGGGAGCCCCTCTACGAGCAGTACTTC. This encodes CASSSEREPLYEQYF.

The chain is built from TRBV27 and TRBJ2-2; D is unresolved. The V and J ends lost 3 bases and 4 bases respectively, with 12 bases between them. The CDR3 loop spans 15 amino acids. Germline values: CDR1 MNHEY, CDR2 SMNVEV (reference sequence). The CDR3 coding sequence is TGTGCCAGCAGTTTGGCCCCTCTAGGCACCGGGGAGCTGTTTTTT. Translation: CASSLAPLGTGELFF.

The chain has TRBV6-6 and TRBJ1-3; D gene ambiguous. Germline CDR1 reads MNHNY; CDR2 reads SVGAGI (reference sequence). The V end was cut by 7 bases, the J end by 9 bases, with 7 bases between. The CDR3 consists of 10 residues. The CDR3 DNA sequence: TGTGCCAGCACTAGGGTCACCATATATTTT. Translated: CASTRVTIYF.

The count of this clone is one. The chain is built from TRBV13 and TRBJ2-6; maybe TRBD1 (6 bases). The CDR3 is 19 amino acids. Trimming left V 3 bases short and J 2 bases short, with 20 bases between. Per germline, CDR1 PRHDT and CDR2 FYEKMQ (reference sequence). Here the CDR3 reads CASSFQGPLLLTGANVLTF. CDR3 coding DNA: TGTGCCAGCAGCTTCCAGGGGCCGCTTCTTTTAACTGGGGCCAACGTCCTGACTTTC.

V usage is TRBV11-2 and J usage is TRBJ1-1; D is perhaps TRBD1 (5 bases). Germline CDR1 SGHAT, CDR2 FQNNGV. V lost 6 bases to trimming and J lost 2 bases, with 16 bases between them. There are 15 residues in the CDR3. The CDR3 DNA follows: TGTGCCAGCAGGCAACAACAGTGGGACAACACTGAAGCTTTCTTT. Its protein is CASRQQQWDNTEAFF.

The chain is built from TRBV9 and TRBJ2-1; 13 nucleotides align to TRBD2. The V and J ends lost 3 bases and 9 bases, in that order; junction bases with no gene match: 6. CDR1 is SGDLS, CDR2 YYNGEE, per germline. This CDR3 contains 15 residues. CDR3 amino acids: CASSGGTSGNLEQFF. The CDR3 nucleotides read TGTGCCAGCAGCGGTGGGACTAGCGGGAACCTTGAGCAGTTCTTC.

The chain combines TRBV28 with TRBJ1-3, with unresolved D. V was clipped by 5 bases and J by 3 bases, with 11 bases between them. This CDR3 region has 14 residues. Germline CDR1 reads MDHEN; CDR2 reads SYDVKM. The CDR3 here is CASSDFKGGNTIYF. CDR3 DNA sequence: TGTGCCAGCAGTGACTTCAAAGGTGGAAACACCATATATTTT.